Below, one TCR beta chain is given with its context. The data were taken from a study of OX40 agonist ivuxolimab in advanced cancers. About the research overall: Dose-escalation patients' cancers were hepatocellular carcinoma, melanoma, renal cell or head and neck cancer.

The CDR3 extends over 16 amino acids. The germline V gene has CDR1 SGDLS and CDR2 YYNGEE. Trimming cost V 3 bases and J 0 bases, with 15 bases left between them. The assay was immunoSEQ multiplex PCR, and TCRdb's table has in-frame clones only and misses some. The data hold about 100,000 clones, with under 95% observed a single time. Peripheral blood came from all dose cohorts at three timepoints. The chain links TRBV9 to TRBJ1-1; D gene uncertain. The specimen comprised CD4+ or CD8+ T cells sorted from blood, sampled in a trial of the OX40 agonist ivuxolimab. This receptor was identified in an adult with an advanced solid tumor such as melanoma, head and neck, liver or kidney cancer. In nucleotides, the CDR3 is TGTGCCAGCAGCGCCCGGGATCGGGAGGTGAACACTGAAGCTTTCTTT. Its translation is CASSARDREVNTEAFF.